The 8 T cell receptor beta chains given below trace back to one sample, sequenced in a study of blood T cell repertoires in COVID-19. Sequencing was performed with immunoSEQ multiplex PCR; in TCRdb, only in-frame clones are kept and a portion is missing. The table includes 200,000 to 250,000 clones, approximately 90% detected once. The specimen sequenced was peripheral blood. These receptor sequences come from a woman aged 45-65 years with COVID-19, enrolled during active disease.

This chain connects TRBV7-2 to TRBJ2-7; D is possibly TRBD1 (6 bases). V gave up 3 bases and J gave up 0 bases, with 9 bases separating them. Germline CDR1 reads SGHTA; CDR2 reads FQGNSA. The CDR3 sequence is 14 residues long. Here the CDR3 DNA reads TGTGCCAGCAGCTTCGACAGGTACTCCTACGAGCAGTACTTC. This encodes CASSFDRYSYEQYF.

The chain couples TRBV11-3 to TRBJ2-3, with 9 bases that match TRBD1. CDR3 length equals 16 residues. Germline V gene sequence: CDR1 SGHNT, CDR2 YENEEA. The V and J ends lost 5 bases and 6 bases, in that order; junction bases with no gene match: 12. CDR3 nucleotides: TGTGCCAGCAGCACAGGAGAACAGGGGGCAGGGGATACGCAGTATTTT. It translates to CASSTGEQGAGDTQYF.

This clone was counted a single time. The chain has TRBV11-2 and TRBJ1-5; D uncertain. This CDR3 spans 13 amino acids. Trimming stripped 2 bases from V and 4 bases from J, with 6 bases between. The V gene's germline CDR1 is SGHAT and CDR2 FQNNGV. The CDR3 region is CASSLKTNQPQHF. The CDR3, as DNA: TGTGCCAGCAGCTTAAAAACTAATCAGCCCCAGCATTTT.

This chain links TRBV21-1 with TRBJ2-7; the table's D call TRBD1 went unverified against the DNA. TRBV21-1 is a known pseudogene. There are 14 residues in the CDR3. The CDR3 DNA reads as TGTGCCAGCAGCAAGGGCGATAGCTCCTACGAGCAGTACGTC. Protein sequence: CASSKGDSSYEQYV.

This clone was seen only a few times. The chain recombines TRBV9 with TRBJ1-2; D possibly corresponds to TRBD1 (6 bases). This CDR3 region has 13 residues. V dropped 3 bases and J dropped 2 bases, with 8 bases sitting between them. The germline V gene encodes CDR1 SGDLS and CDR2 YYNGEE. This CDR3 reads CASSATGNYGYTF. CDR3 nucleotide sequence: TGTGCCAGCAGCGCGACAGGAAACTATGGCTACACCTTC.

This chain links TRBV19 with TRBJ2-7; 7 nucleotides match TRBD2. CDR1 is LNHDA, CDR2 SQIVND, per germline (reference sequence). V lost 2 bases, J lost 0 bases, and 7 bases stayed unmatched. The length of the CDR3 is 16 residues. The CDR3 DNA reads as TGTGCCAGTAGTATATCCGCCGGCGGGAGCTCCTACGAGCAGTACGTC. This gives the protein CASSISAGGSSYEQYV.

V is TRBV7-6 and J is TRBJ1-1; perhaps TRBD1 as D (5 bases). There are 15 residues in the CDR3. The germline V gene encodes CDR1 SGHVS and CDR2 FNYEAQ. V gave up 1 base and J gave up 4 bases, with 13 bases separating them. CDR3 bases: TGTGCCAGCAGCTTAGGATGGGGCCAGGGCACTGAAGCTTTCTTT. As protein: CASSLGWGQGTEAFF.

V gene TRBV10-3 combines with J gene TRBJ1-5, with a tentative D call TRBD1 (5 bases). The CDR3 totals 14 residues. CDR1 is ENHRY, CDR2 SYGVKD, per germline. Between the trimmed V and J ends, which lost 6 bases and 3 bases, there was a span of 12 bases. The CDR3 DNA reads TGTGCCATCAGGCTCGACAGCGACAATCAGCCCCAGCATTTT. Protein product: CAIRLDSDNQPQHF.